This T cell receptor (beta chain) was documented in a study of CD4 and CD8 cells across lung adenocarcinoma regions. Samples came from patients with localized non-small cell lung adenocarcinoma. CDR1 is SGHTA, CDR2 FQGNSA, per germline. This CDR3 has 16 residues. The germline V and J ends were trimmed by 5 bases and 1 base, with 17 bases remaining between them. A single record per CDR3 protein comes from TCRdb applying MiXCR to the PCR reads. The sample contains 13,000 to 15,000 distinct CDR3 sequences, around 45% of which appear only once. This clonotype was seen at least ten times. V usage is TRBV7-2 and J usage is TRBJ2-5; maybe TRBD1 (7 bases). Material for sequencing was CD4+ T cells from the center of a lung tumor. The source is a male donor with lung adenocarcinoma. The CD4 and CD8 labels of this study may be unreliable. Written as DNA, the CDR3 is TGTGCCAGCAGCCCCCAGGGGGGCCTGGGCCAAGAGACCCAGTACTTC. This encodes CASSPQGGLGQETQYF.